This T cell receptor (beta chain) was identified in a study of spatial heterogeneity in lung cancer. Study-level results: Tumor mutation count correlated with how many alpha and beta TCRs expanded intratumorally.

This clonotype was observed at least ten times. Antigen: not known. The germline gives CDR1 SGHDT, CDR2 YYEEEE. This CDR3 is built from 15 residues. V gave up 3 bases and J gave up 6 bases; unmatched junction bases: 6. The time point was: sample taken at primary tumor resection. The donors were about 67 patients with non-small cell lung cancer that was early-stage and untreated. TCRdb re-called the 5' RACE reads through MiXCR, storing one row per CDR3 protein. This table holds 23,000 or so distinct CDR3 sequences, 5% to 7% found once. This receptor was taken from a male donor with early-stage non-small cell lung cancer. Sample: lung tumor tissue, taken at surgery. This chain joins TRBV5-6 and TRBJ2-1, with 10 bases aligning to TRBD2. CDR3 sequence: CASSYLAGEGNEQFF. Here the CDR3 DNA reads TGTGCCAGCAGCTACCTAGCGGGAGAAGGCAATGAGCAGTTCTTC.